The present TCR beta chain was sequenced within a study of PD-1 blockade in classical Hodgkin lymphoma. Study conclusions and caveats: Exclusion covered patients beginning nivolumab under 1 year post-ASCT. Prior to therapy, complete responders displayed diversity much like that of newly diagnosed patients. TCR diversity in CD4+, not CD8+, cells rose significantly by C4D1.

A single count supports this clone. Antigen: not known. Clones were read by immunoSEQ multiplex PCR, and TCRdb kept only the in-frame ones, dropping some. The sample has about 7,600 clones, 77% seen once. Every one of the patients relapsed after autologous stem cell transplantation (brentuximab vedotin exposure was variable). It was by magnetic negative selection that CD4+ T cells were purified from thawed PBMCs. The CDR3 totals 13 residues. V was clipped by 7 bases and J by 4 bases, with 14 bases between them. Germline CDR1 is SGHAT and CDR2 is FQNNGV. The clonotype comes from a human donor with classical Hodgkin lymphoma. The sequenced sample was CD4+ T cells from blood, obtained at baseline. This chain uses TRBV11-2 with TRBJ2-7; TRBD2 might be the D (7 bases). This chain's CDR3 is CASKGGGSYEQYF. In DNA form, the CDR3 reads TGTGCCAGCAAAGGGGGGGGGTCTTACGAGCAGTACTTC.